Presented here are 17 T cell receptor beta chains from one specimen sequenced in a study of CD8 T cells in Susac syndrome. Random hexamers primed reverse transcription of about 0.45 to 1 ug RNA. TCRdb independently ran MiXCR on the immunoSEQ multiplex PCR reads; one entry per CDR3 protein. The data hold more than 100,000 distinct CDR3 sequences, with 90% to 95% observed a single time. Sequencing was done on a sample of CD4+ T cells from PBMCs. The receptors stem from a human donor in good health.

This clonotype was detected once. CDR3 bases: TGTGCCAGCAGCAAGGGAGATGAGCAGTTCTTC. This sequence encodes CASSKGDEQFF. V is TRBV3-1 and J is TRBJ2-1; TRBD2 might be the D (5 bases). Trimming cost V 5 bases and J 8 bases, with 7 bases left between them. Germline V gene data show CDR1 as LGHDT and CDR2 as YNNKEL (reference sequence). This CDR3 has 11 amino acids.

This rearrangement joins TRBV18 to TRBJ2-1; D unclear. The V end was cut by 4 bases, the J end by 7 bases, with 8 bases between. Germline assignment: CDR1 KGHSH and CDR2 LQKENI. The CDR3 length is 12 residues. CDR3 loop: CASSLSPNEQFF. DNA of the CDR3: TGTGCCAGCTCACTGTCTCCTAATGAGCAGTTCTTC. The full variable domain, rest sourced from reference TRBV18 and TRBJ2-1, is NAGVMQNPRHLVRRRGQEARLRCSPMKGHSHVYWYRQLPEEGLKFMVYLQKENIIDESGMPKERFSAEFPKEGPSILRIQQVVRGDSAAYFCASSLSPNEQFFGPGTRLTVL.

CDR3 nucleotide sequence: TGTGCCTGGAGTGTGGTGCGCAACACCATATATTTT. It yields the protein CAWSVVRNTIYF. This rearrangement joins TRBV30 to TRBJ1-3, with D unclear. The V end lost 0 bases, the J end lost 7 bases, and 7 bases lay between the germline ends. This CDR3 contains 12 residues. Germline CDR1 and CDR2: GTSNPN and SVGIG (reference sequence).

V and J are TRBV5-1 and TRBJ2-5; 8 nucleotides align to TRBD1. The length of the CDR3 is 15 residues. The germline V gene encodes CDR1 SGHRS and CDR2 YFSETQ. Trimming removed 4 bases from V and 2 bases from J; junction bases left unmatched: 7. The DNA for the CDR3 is TGCGCCAGCAGCCGATACCAGGGGGCTCAAGAGACCCAGTACTTC. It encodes CASSRYQGAQETQYF.

The CDR3 nucleotides are TGTGCCAGCAGTGAACTGAGCTATGGCTACACCTTC. This gives the protein CASSELSYGYTF. This rearrangement joins TRBV2 to TRBJ1-2, with unresolved D. This CDR3 region has 12 residues. With 2 bases removed from V and 4 bases from J, the gap between germline ends came to 5 bases. Looked up from germline, CDR1 is SNHLY and CDR2 is FYNNEI.

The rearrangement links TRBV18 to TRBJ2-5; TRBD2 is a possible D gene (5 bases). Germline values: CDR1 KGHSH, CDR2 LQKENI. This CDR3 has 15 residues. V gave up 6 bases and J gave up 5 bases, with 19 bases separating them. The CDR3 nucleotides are TGTGCCAGCTCGCCCCGCCGGGTGGGAGAGGAGACCCAGTACTTC. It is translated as CASSPRRVGEETQYF.

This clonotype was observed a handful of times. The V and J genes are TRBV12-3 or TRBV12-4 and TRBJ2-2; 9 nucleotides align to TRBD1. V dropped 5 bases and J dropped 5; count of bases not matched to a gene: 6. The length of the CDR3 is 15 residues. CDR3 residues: CASSPQGAGTGELFF. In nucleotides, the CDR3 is TGTGCCAGCAGTCCACAGGGGGCGGGGACCGGGGAGCTGTTTTTT.

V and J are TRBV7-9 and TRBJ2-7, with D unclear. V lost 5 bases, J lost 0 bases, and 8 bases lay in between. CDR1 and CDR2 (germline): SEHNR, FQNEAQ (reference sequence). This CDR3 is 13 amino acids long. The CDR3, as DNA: TGTGCCAGCAGCGCAGACAACTCCTACGAGCAGTACTTC. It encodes CASSADNSYEQYF. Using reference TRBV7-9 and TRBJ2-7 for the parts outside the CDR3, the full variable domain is DTGVSQNPRHKITKRGQNVTFRCDPISEHNRLYWYRQTLGQGPEFLTYFQNEAQLEKSRLLSDRFSAERPKGSFSTLEIQRTEQGDSAMYLCASSADNSYEQYFGPGTRLTVT.

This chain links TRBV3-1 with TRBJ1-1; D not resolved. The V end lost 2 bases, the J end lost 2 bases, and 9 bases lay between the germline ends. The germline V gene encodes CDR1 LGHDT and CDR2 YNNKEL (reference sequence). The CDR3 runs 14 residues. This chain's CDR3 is CASSQRDSNTEAFF. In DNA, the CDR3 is TGTGCCAGCAGCCAACGCGACTCCAACACTGAAGCTTTCTTT.

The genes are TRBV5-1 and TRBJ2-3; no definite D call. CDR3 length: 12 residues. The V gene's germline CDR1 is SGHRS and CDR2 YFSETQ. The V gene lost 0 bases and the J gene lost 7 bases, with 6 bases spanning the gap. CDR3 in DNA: TGCGCCAGCAGCTTGGGCCTAAATACGCAGTATTTT. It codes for CASSLGLNTQYF. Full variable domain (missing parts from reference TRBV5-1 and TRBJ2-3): KAGVTQTPRYLIKTRGQQVTLSCSPISGHRSVSWYQQTPGQGLQFLFEYFSETQRNKGNFPGRFSGRQFSNSRSEMNVSTLELGDSALYLCASSLGLNTQYFGPGTRLTVL.

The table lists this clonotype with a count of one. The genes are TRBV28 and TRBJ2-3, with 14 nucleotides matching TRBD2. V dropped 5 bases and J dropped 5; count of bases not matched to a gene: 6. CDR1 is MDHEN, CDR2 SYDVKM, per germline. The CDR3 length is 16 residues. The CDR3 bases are TGTGCCAGCAGTCCTCGACTAGCGGGAGGGATAGATACGCAGTATTTT. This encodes CASSPRLAGGIDTQYF.

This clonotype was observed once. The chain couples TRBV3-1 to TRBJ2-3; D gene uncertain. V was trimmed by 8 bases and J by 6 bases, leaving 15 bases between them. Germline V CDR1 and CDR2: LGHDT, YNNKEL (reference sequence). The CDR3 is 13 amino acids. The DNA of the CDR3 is TGTGCCAGCGGAGCCCGCGCCCAGGATACGCAGTATTTT. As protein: CASGARAQDTQYF.

The CDR3 bases are TGTGCCAGCAGTTTACCTAGCGGTAACAATGAGCAGTTCTTC. This translates into CASSLPSGNNEQFF. The chain joins TRBV12-3 or TRBV12-4 to TRBJ2-1; 7 positions match TRBD2. CDR3 length: 14 amino acids. V trimming: 2 bases; J trimming: 5 bases; junction bases outside the gene matches: 3.

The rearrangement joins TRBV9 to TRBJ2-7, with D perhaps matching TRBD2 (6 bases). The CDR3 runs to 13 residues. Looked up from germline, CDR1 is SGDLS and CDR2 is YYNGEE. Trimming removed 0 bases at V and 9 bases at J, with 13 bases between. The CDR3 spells CASSVEGGTGQYF. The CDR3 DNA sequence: TGTGCCAGCAGCGTAGAAGGAGGGACGGGGCAGTACTTC.

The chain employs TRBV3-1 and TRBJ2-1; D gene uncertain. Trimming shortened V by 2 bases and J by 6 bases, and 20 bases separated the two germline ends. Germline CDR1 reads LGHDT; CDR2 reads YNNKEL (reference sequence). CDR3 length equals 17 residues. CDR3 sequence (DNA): TGTGCCAGCAGCCAACTGATCAAGGGTCCAAATCGCAATGAGCAGTTCTTC. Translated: CASSQLIKGPNRNEQFF.

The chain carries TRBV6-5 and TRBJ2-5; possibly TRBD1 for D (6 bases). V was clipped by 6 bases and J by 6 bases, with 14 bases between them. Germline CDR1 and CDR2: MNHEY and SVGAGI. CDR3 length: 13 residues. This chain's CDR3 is CASRPGTWKTQYF. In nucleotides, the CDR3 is TGTGCCAGCAGACCCGGGACATGGAAGACCCAGTACTTC.

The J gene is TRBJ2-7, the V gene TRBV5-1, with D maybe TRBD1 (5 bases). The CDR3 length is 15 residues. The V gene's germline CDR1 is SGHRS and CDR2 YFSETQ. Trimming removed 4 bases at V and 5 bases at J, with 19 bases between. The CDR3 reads CASSVLGQGSNEQYF. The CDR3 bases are TGCGCCAGCAGCGTCCTGGGGCAGGGTTCCAACGAGCAGTACTTC.